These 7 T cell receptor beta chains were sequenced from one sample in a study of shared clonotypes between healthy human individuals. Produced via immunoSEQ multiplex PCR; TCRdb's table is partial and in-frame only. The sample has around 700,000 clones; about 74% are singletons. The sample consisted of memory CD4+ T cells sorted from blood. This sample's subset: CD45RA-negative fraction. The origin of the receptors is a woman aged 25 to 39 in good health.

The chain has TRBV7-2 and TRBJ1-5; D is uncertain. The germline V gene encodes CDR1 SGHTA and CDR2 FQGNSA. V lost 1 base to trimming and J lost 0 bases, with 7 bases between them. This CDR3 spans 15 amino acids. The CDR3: CASSLDSSSNQPQHF. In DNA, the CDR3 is TGTGCCAGCAGCTTAGATAGCAGTAGCAATCAGCCCCAGCATTTT.

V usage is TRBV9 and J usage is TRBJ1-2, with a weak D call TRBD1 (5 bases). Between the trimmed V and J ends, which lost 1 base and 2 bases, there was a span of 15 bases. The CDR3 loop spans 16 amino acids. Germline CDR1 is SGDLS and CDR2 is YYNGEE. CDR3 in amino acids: CASSVQGGYRNYGYTF. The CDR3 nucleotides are TGTGCCAGCAGCGTACAGGGAGGTTATAGGAACTATGGCTACACCTTC.

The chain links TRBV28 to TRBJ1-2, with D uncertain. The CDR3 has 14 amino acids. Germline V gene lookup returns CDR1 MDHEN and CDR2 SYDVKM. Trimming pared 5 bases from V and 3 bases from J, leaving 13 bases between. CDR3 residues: CASSPPVEYYGYTF. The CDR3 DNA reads TGTGCCAGCAGTCCCCCGGTGGAGTACTATGGCTACACCTTC.

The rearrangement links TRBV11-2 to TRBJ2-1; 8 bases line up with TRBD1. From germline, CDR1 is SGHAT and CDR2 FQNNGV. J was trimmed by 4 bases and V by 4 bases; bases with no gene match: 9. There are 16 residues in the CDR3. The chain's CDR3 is CASSSPGQGRYNEQFF. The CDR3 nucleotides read TGTGCCAGCAGCTCACCCGGACAGGGTCGATACAATGAGCAGTTCTTC.

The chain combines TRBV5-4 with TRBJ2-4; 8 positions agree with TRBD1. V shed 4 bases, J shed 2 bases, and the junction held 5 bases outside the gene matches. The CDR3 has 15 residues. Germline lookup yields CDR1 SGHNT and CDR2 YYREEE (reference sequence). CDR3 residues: CASSPGGAPKNIQYF. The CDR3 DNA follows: TGTGCCAGCAGCCCAGGGGGCGCGCCCAAAAACATTCAGTACTTC.

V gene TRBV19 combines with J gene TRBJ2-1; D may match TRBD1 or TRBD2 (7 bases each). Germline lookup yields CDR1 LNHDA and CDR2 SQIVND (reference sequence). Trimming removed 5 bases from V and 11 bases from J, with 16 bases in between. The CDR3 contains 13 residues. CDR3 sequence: CASSPQGGGKQFF. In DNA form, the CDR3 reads TGTGCCAGTAGTCCCCAGGGGGGAGGGAAGCAGTTCTTC.

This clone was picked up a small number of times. The CDR3 region is CATSKPGTSDTQYF. The CDR3 region has the DNA TGTGCCACCAGCAAGCCCGGGACTAGCGATACGCAGTATTTT. The rearrangement links TRBV15 to TRBJ2-3; 9 bases are shared with TRBD2. CDR1 is LNHNV, CDR2 YYDKDF, per germline (reference sequence). CDR3 length: 14 amino acids. Trimming removed 4 bases from V and 6 bases from J; junction bases left unmatched: 5.